Sequencing of this TCR beta chain was carried out in a study of CD8 T cells in Susac syndrome. The sequenced target, TCR beta, came from blood CD8+ and CD4+ T cells. The multiple sclerosis control cohort comprised treatment-naive individuals presenting with stable or active relapsing-remitting disease. The V and J ends lost 8 bases and 5 bases, in that order; junction bases with no gene match: 10. CDR3 size: 15 residues. Germline V CDR1 and CDR2: SEHNR, FQNEAQ (reference sequence). Random hexamers were used to reverse transcribe about 0.45 to 1 ug of RNA. Multiplex PCR with immunoSEQ amplified the TCR beta CDR3 across 54 Vbeta and 13 Jbeta. TCRdb used MiXCR to reprocess the immunoSEQ multiplex PCR reads, holding one entry per CDR3 protein. The sample contains roughly 200,000 distinct CDR3 sequences, about 95% of which appear only once.

The receptor's source is a human donor with multiple sclerosis. Sample: CD4+ T cells from PBMCs. The chain recombines TRBV7-9 with TRBJ2-1; TRBD1 agrees at 9 bases. CDR3 amino acids: CASRTGTGSNNEQFF. CDR3 DNA: TGTGCCAGCCGGACGGGGACAGGGAGTAACAATGAGCAGTTCTTC.